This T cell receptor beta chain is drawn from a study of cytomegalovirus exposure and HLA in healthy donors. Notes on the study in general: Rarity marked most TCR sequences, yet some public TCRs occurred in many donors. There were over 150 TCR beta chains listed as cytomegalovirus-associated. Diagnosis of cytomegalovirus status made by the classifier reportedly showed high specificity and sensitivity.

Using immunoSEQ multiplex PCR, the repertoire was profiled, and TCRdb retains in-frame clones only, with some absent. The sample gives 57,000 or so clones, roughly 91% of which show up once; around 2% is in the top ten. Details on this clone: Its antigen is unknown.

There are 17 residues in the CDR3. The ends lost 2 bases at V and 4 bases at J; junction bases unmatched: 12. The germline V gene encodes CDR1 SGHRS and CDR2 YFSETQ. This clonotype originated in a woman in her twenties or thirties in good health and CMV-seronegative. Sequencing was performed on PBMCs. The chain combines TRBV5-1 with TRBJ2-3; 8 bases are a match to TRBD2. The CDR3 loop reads CASSFRSGREVPDTQYF. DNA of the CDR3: TGCGCCAGCAGCTTTAGGAGCGGGAGAGAGGTGCCAGATACGCAGTATTTT.